The TCR beta chain described here comes from a study of CD8 T cells in Susac syndrome. Germline CDR1 is MNHNS and CDR2 is SASEGT. V lost 5 bases, J lost 3 bases, and 8 bases stayed unmatched. The CDR3 consists of 16 residues. The RNA input was roughly 0.45 to 1 ug, and it was reverse transcribed with random hexamers. TCRdb processed the immunoSEQ multiplex PCR reads anew with MiXCR; each CDR3 protein has one entry. The table shows 200,000 to 250,000 distinct CDR3 sequences, with 95% occurring only once. The sequenced sample consisted of CD4+ T cells from PBMCs. The V call is TRBV6-1, the J call TRBJ2-7; 12 positions match TRBD1. The source of this sequence is a human donor with multiple sclerosis. This CDR3 is CASSPGTGGAGYEQYF. CDR3 DNA sequence: TGTGCCAGCAGTCCCGGGACAGGGGGCGCGGGCTACGAGCAGTACTTC.